These 10 T cell receptor beta chains share one sample of origin, sequenced in a study of siplizumab effects on memory and regulatory T cells (dated by TCRdb to about 2019). The library was prepared using the immunoSEQ multiplex PCR assay. This is the immuneACCESS table as TCRdb keeps it, with only in-frame sequences that have V and J called. A part of the clones is gone; compared with another copy, unresolved V genes explain less than half, and the rest is unexplained. Counted in this sample were approximately 94,000 clones; 75% to 95% of them appeared once. The top ten clonotypes cover approximately 0.15% of the sample. What was sequenced was CD4+ T cells sorted from blood. These receptor sequences come from a human donor in good health.

This clone appeared once. CDR3 residues: CASSSGPDRALYNEQFF. The CDR3 DNA reads TGTGCCAGCAGCTCGGGGCCCGACAGGGCCCTTTACAATGAGCAGTTCTTC. This sequence joins TRBV7-9 and TRBJ2-1; 7 bases are a match to TRBD1. J gave up 4 bases and V 4 bases, and 13 bases lay outside the gene matches. The CDR3 length is 17 residues. Germline V gene lookup returns CDR1 SEHNR and CDR2 FQNEAQ (reference sequence).

This clone was seen only once. V gene TRBV7-9 combines with J gene TRBJ2-3; D tentatively reads TRBD1 or TRBD2 (5 bases each). This CDR3 has 14 amino acids. Germline loops: CDR1 SEHNR, CDR2 FQNEAQ (reference sequence). V lost 2 bases to trimming and J lost 13 bases, with 19 bases between them. The CDR3 loop is CASSLKVGTNIEYF. The CDR3 nucleotides read TGTGCCAGCAGCTTAAAAGTTGGGACGAATATCGAGTATTTT.

The chain has TRBV5-5 and TRBJ1-5; tentatively, D is TRBD1 (5 bases). V was trimmed by 0 bases and J by 2 bases, leaving 9 bases between them. CDR1 is SGHKS and CDR2 is YYEKEE in the germline V gene (reference sequence). The CDR3 runs to 15 residues. CDR3 region: CASSLEGVGNQPQHF. The DNA of the CDR3 is TGTGCCAGCAGCTTGGAAGGGGTCGGCAATCAGCCCCAGCATTTT.

This sequence joins TRBV7-9 and TRBJ2-5; 9 bases line up with TRBD2. CDR1 SEHNR and CDR2 FQNEAQ come from the germline V gene (reference sequence). The CDR3 sequence is 15 residues long. V trimming: 1 base; J trimming: 4 bases; junction bases outside the gene matches: 4. In DNA, the CDR3 is TGTGCCAGCAGCTTAGGTCTAGCGGGGTCAGAGACCCAGTACTTC. Its translation: CASSLGLAGSETQYF. Filled out from reference TRBV7-9 and TRBJ2-5, the complete variable domain reads DTGVSQNPRHKITKRGQNVTFRCDPISEHNRLYWYRQTLGQGPEFLTYFQNEAQLEKSRLLSDRFSAERPKGSFSTLEIQRTEQGDSAMYLCASSLGLAGSETQYFGPGTRLLVL.

This chain uses TRBV11-2 with TRBJ2-5, with D hard to call. This CDR3 comprises 13 residues. Per the germline V gene, CDR1 is SGHAT and CDR2 is FQNNGV. Deletions cut 1 base from V and 2 bases from J, with 5 bases between. The CDR3 reads CASSLARQETQYF. CDR3 nucleotide sequence: TGTGCCAGCAGCTTAGCTAGGCAAGAGACCCAGTACTTC.

This clone was found once. The V call is TRBV25-1, the J call TRBJ1-1; tentatively, D is TRBD1 (6 bases). Germline V gene data show CDR1 as MGHDK and CDR2 as SYGVNS. CDR3 length: 14 amino acids. The ends were cut back, 4 bases at V and 0 bases at J, with 9 bases in the middle. The CDR3: CASSGDNLNTEAFF. The CDR3 DNA reads TGTGCCAGCAGTGGGGACAACCTGAACACTGAAGCTTTCTTT. The full variable domain, with the rest looked up from reference TRBV25-1 and TRBJ1-1, is EADIYQTPRYLVIGTGKKITLECSQTMGHDKMYWYQQDPGMELHLIHYSYGVNSTEKGDLSSESTVSRIRTEHFPLTLESARPSHTSQYLCASSGDNLNTEAFFGQGTRLTVV.

This clone was found once. The genes are TRBV7-2 and TRBJ1-5; tentatively, D is TRBD1 (5 bases). The CDR3 is 17 amino acids. Trimming pared 1 base from V and 5 bases from J, leaving 18 bases between. CDR1 and CDR2 from the germline V gene are SGHTA and FQGNSA. The CDR3 coding sequence is TGTGCCAGCAGCTTAGGATTCGACAGATCCCGATATCAGCCCCAGCATTTT. As protein: CASSLGFDRSRYQPQHF.

V and J are TRBV30 and TRBJ2-5, with 7 bases aligning to TRBD2. The ends lost 2 bases at V and 1 base at J; junction bases unmatched: 10. CDR3 size: 16 residues. Looked up from germline, CDR1 is GTSNPN and CDR2 is SVGIG (reference sequence). CDR3 sequence (DNA): TGTGCCTGGAGTAGCGGGGCCAGGGTAATCCAAGAGACCCAGTACTTC. Translation: CAWSSGARVIQETQYF.

This chain joins TRBV4-1 and TRBJ2-5; D perhaps matches TRBD1 (6 bases). V lost 4 bases to trimming and J lost 1 base, with 19 bases between them. This CDR3 comprises 17 residues. CDR1 MGHRA and CDR2 YSYEKL come from the germline V gene. CDR3 sequence: CASSPGLGMGAQETQYF. CDR3 nucleotide sequence: TGCGCCAGCAGCCCTGGGCTAGGGATGGGGGCCCAAGAGACCCAGTACTTC.

The chain employs TRBV10-2 and TRBJ1-2; D not certain. Trimming cost V 5 bases and J 5 bases, with 18 bases left between them. This CDR3 is built from 15 residues. CDR1 and CDR2 (germline): WSHSY, SAAADI. CDR3 in DNA: TGCGCCAGCAGTCCGGAGGACTCCCTGGGGTATGGCTACACCTTC. Translated, it gives CASSPEDSLGYGYTF.